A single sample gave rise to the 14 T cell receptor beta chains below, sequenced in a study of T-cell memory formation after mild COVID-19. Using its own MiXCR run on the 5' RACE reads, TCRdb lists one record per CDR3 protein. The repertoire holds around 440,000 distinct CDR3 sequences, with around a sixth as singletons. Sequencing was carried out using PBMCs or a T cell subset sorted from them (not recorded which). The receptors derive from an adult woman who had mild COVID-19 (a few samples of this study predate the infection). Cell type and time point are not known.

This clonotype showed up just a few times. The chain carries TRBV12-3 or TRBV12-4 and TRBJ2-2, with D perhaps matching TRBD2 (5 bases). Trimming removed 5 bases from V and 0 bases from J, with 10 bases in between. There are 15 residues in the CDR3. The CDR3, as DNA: TGTGCCAGCAGTCCCGACGGGACGAACACCGGGGAGCTGTTTTTT. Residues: CASSPDGTNTGELFF.

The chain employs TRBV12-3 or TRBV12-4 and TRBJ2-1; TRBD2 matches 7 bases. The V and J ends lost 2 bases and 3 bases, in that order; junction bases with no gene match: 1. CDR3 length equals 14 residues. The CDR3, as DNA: TGTGCCAGCAGTTTATGGGGGGGCTACAATGAGCAGTTCTTC. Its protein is CASSLWGGYNEQFF.

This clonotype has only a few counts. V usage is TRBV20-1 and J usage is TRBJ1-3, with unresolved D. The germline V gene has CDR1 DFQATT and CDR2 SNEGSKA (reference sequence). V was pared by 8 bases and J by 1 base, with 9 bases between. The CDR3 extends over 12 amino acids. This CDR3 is CSTVTSGNTIYF. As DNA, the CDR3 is TGCAGTACAGTTACTTCTGGAAACACCATATATTTT.

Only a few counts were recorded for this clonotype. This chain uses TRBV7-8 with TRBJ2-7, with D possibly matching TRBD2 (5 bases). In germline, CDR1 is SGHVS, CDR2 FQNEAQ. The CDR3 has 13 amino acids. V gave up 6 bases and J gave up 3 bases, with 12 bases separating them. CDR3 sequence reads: CASRSTGFYEQYF. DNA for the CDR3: TGTGCCAGCAGGTCGACGGGGTTCTACGAGCAGTACTTC.

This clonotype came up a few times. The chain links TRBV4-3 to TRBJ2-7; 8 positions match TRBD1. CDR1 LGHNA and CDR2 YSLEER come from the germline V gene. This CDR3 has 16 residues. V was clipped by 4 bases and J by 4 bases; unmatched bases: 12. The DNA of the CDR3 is TGCGCCAGCAGCCTCGATACCCGGACAGGGAGTTACGAGCAGTACTTC. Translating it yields CASSLDTRTGSYEQYF.

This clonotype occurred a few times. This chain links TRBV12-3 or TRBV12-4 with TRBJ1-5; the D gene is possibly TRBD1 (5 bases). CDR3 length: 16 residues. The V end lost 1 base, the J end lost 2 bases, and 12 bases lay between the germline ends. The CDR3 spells CASSLGGGGGNQPQHF. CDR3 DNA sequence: TGTGCCAGCAGTTTAGGGGGGGGAGGAGGCAATCAGCCCCAGCATTTT.

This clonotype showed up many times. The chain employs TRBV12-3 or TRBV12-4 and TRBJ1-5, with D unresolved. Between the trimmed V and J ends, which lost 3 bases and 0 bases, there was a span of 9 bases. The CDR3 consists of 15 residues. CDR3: CASSFGQHSNQPQHF. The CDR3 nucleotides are TGTGCCAGCAGTTTTGGGCAGCATAGCAATCAGCCCCAGCATTTT.

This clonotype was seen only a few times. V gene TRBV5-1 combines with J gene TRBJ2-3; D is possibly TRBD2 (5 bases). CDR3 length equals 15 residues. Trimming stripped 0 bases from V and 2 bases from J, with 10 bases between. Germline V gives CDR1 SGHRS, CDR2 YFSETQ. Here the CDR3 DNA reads TGCGCCAGCAGCTTGGCCCTAGCTAACACAGATACGCAGTATTTT. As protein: CASSLALANTDTQYF.

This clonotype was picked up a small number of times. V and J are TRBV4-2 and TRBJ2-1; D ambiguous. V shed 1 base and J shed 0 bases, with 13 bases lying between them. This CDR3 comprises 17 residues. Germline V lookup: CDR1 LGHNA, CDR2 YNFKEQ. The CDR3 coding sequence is TGTGCCAGCAGCCAAGCACGAGCGTCGAGCTCCTACAATGAGCAGTTCTTC. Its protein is CASSQARASSSYNEQFF.

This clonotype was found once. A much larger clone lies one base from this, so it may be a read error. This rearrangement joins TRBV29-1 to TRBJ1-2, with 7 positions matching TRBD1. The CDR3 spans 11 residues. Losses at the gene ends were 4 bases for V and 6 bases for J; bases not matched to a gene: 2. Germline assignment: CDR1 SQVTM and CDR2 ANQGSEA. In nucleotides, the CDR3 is TGCAGCGTTGGACAGGGTAATGGCTACACCTTC. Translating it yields CSVGQGNGYTF.

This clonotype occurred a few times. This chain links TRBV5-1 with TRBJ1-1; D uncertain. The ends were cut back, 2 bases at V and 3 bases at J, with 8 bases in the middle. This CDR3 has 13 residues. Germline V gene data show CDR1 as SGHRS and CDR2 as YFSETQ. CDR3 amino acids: CASSLQPDTEAFF. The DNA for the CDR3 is TGCGCCAGCAGCTTACAGCCGGACACTGAAGCTTTCTTT.

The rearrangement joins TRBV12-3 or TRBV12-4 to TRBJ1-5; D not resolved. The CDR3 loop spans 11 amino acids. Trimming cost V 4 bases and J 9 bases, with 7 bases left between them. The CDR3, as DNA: TGTGCCAGCAGTTCGGGTTTGCCCCAGCATTTT. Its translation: CASSSGLPQHF.

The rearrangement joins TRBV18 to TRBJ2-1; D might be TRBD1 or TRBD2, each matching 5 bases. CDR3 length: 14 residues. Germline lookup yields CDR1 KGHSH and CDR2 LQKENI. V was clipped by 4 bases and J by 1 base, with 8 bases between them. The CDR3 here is CASSRDLSYNEQFF. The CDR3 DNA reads TGTGCCAGCTCACGGGACCTGTCCTACAATGAGCAGTTCTTC.

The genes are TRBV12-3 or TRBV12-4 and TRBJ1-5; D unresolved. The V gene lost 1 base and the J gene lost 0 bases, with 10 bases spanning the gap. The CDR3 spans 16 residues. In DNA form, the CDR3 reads TGTGCCAGCAGTTTAGGAGGGAGCCCTAGCAATCAGCCCCAGCATTTT. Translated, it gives CASSLGGSPSNQPQHF.